Presented here are 18 T cell receptor beta chains from one specimen sequenced in a study of cytomegalovirus exposure and HLA in healthy donors. The primer mix had 60 Vbeta and 13 Jbeta primers. Repertoires were generated with immunoSEQ multiplex PCR, while TCRdb's copy carries only in-frame clones and drops some. The sample lists about 170,000 clones, roughly two thirds occurring once. Sequencing was performed on PBMCs. Receptors were obtained from a woman aged 18-35 years in good health and CMV-seropositive.

This clone came up a few times. V gene TRBV27 combines with J gene TRBJ2-5; possible D gene TRBD1, 5 bases. Germline CDR1 is MNHEY and CDR2 is SMNVEV (reference sequence). This CDR3 is built from 12 residues. V lost 3 bases and J lost 5, with 7 bases in between. The CDR3 reads CASSFSGETQYF. The CDR3 bases are TGTGCCAGCAGTTTTTCAGGGGAGACCCAGTACTTC.

The chain recombines TRBV5-5 with TRBJ2-5, with 10 bases fitting TRBD1. Per germline, CDR1 SGHKS and CDR2 YYEKEE (reference sequence). This CDR3 has 15 residues. The V and J ends lost 4 bases and 5 bases, in that order; junction bases with no gene match: 8. The CDR3 DNA is TGTGCCAGCAGCGTAGGGACAGGGGAAGGGGAGACCCAGTACTTC. This encodes CASSVGTGEGETQYF.

Regarding this clone: The final CDR3 position lacks the conserved phenylalanine or tryptophan, pointing to a likely read error. This sequence joins TRBV28 and TRBJ2-3; 9 positions agree with TRBD2. This CDR3 contains 13 residues. CDR1 is MDHEN, CDR2 SYDVKM, per germline. V dropped 4 bases and J dropped 10; count of bases not matched to a gene: 6. DNA for the CDR3: TGTGCCAGCAGTTCAGGGACTAGCTGGGCGCAGTATTCT. It codes for CASSSGTSWAQYS.

The chain is built from TRBV7-2 and TRBJ2-1, with 8 bases aligning to TRBD2. V shed 4 bases and J 10 bases; nucleotides not matched to a gene: 15. CDR3 size: 16 residues. Germline assignment: CDR1 SGHTA and CDR2 FQGNSA. The CDR3 DNA sequence: TGTGCCAGCAGCTCCTCCTTCCGGGGGGGCCGGTGGGAGCAGTTCTTC. Translation gives CASSSSFRGGRWEQFF.

The V gene is TRBV6-5, the J gene TRBJ2-7; TRBD2 might be the D (5 bases). Germline V CDR1 and CDR2: MNHEY, SVGAGI. This CDR3 is built from 13 residues. The V end lost 5 bases, the J end lost 3 bases, and 11 bases lay between the germline ends. This CDR3 reads CASSTLRGYEQYF. The CDR3 region has the DNA TGTGCCAGCAGTACCTTACGGGGCTACGAGCAGTACTTC.

This chain connects TRBV29-1 to TRBJ2-5; D is ambiguous. The DNA end favors TRBJ2-7, so the J call may be wrong. This CDR3 region has 12 residues. Germline CDR1 and CDR2: SQVTM and ANQGSEA. For the CDR3, the DNA is TGCAGCGTTGAATTCGCCAACTACGAGCAGTACTTC. It is translated as CSVEFANYEQYF.

This chain joins TRBV14 and TRBJ2-7, with 8 bases lining up with TRBD2. The V gene's germline CDR1 is SGHDN and CDR2 FVKESK. V was pared by 3 bases and J by 3 bases, with 1 base of the junction left unmatched. The CDR3 has 13 residues. The CDR3 bases are TGTGCCAGCAGCCACGCGGGGGGCTACGAGCAGTACTTC. It encodes CASSHAGGYEQYF.

The chain joins TRBV21-1 to TRBJ1-2; the D call of TRBD1 is as the table states it, not checked on the DNA. TRBV21-1 constitutes a pseudogene. This CDR3 contains 15 residues. The CDR3 reads CASSTSGQRNYGYTF. The CDR3 DNA follows: TGTGCCAGCAGCACATCGGGACAGCGCAACTATGGCTACACCTTC.

This chain uses TRBV25-1 with TRBJ1-1; 9 bases match TRBD1. This CDR3 spans 13 amino acids. Germline trimming cut 7 bases from V and 13 bases from J; bases unmatched to any gene: 13. CDR1 is MGHDK and CDR2 is SYGVNS in the germline V gene. The CDR3: CASTNTGTGNVFF. DNA for the CDR3: TGTGCCAGCACCAATACCGGGACAGGGAATGTTTTCTTT.

The chain is built from TRBV9 and TRBJ1-2; 10 bases are a match to TRBD1. Germline CDR1 SGDLS, CDR2 YYNGEE. With 5 bases clipped from V and 8 bases from J, the junction kept 21 bases outside the gene matches. This CDR3 contains 18 residues. CDR3 region: CASSVAAGTGVGTRGYTF. Here the CDR3 DNA reads TGTGCCAGCAGTGTGGCCGCGGGGACAGGGGTAGGTACTCGCGGCTACACCTTC.

This clone was seen more than once but under ten times. The CDR3 here is CASSEAARWIYEQYF. CDR3 coding DNA: TGTGCCAGCAGTGAAGCGGCTAGATGGATCTACGAGCAGTACTTC. The chain joins TRBV6-1 to TRBJ2-7; no clear D. Germline-derived CDR1 and CDR2 are MNHNS and SASEGT. This CDR3 is built from 15 residues. Trimming took 0 bases from V and 3 from J, leaving 12 bases between them.

The chain uses TRBV18 and TRBJ1-1, with a possible D match to TRBD1 (5 bases). This CDR3 is built from 14 residues. Per the germline V gene, CDR1 is KGHSH and CDR2 is LQKENI. Trimming took 4 bases from V and 0 from J, leaving 9 bases between them. This chain's CDR3 is CASSLWTLNTEAFF. DNA for the CDR3: TGTGCCAGCTCACTTTGGACATTGAACACTGAAGCTTTCTTT.

The table lists this clone with a few counts. The rearrangement joins TRBV11-3 to TRBJ2-4; a possible D gene is TRBD2 (5 bases). The CDR3 sequence is 13 residues long. CDR1 SGHNT and CDR2 YENEEA come from the germline V gene. Trimming pared 4 bases from V and 5 bases from J, leaving 9 bases between. The CDR3 DNA sequence: TGTGCCAGCAGCTCCAACGGGGAAAACATTCAGTACTTC. Protein: CASSSNGENIQYF.

The V gene is TRBV6-5, the J gene TRBJ2-2, with a weak D call TRBD1 (5 bases). V was cut by 6 bases and J by 1 base, with 9 bases left in between. The germline V gene encodes CDR1 MNHEY and CDR2 SVGAGI. The CDR3 sequence is 14 residues long. The chain's CDR3 is CASRNDRNTGELFF. The CDR3 nucleotides are TGTGCCAGCAGAAATGACAGGAACACCGGGGAGCTGTTTTTT.

This clone was observed a handful of times. This chain joins TRBV15 and TRBJ1-5; no firm D call. Germline V gene sequence: CDR1 LNHNV, CDR2 YYDKDF (reference sequence). The CDR3 loop spans 14 amino acids. V lost 0 bases and J lost 12, with 15 bases in between. The CDR3 DNA reads TGTGCCACCAGCAGAGACATCAGCGACCTGAACCAGCATTTT. Its translation is CATSRDISDLNQHF.

The chain joins TRBV4-3 to TRBJ1-1; maybe TRBD1 (5 bases). V was cut by 2 bases and J by 4 bases, with 8 bases left in between. Germline lookup yields CDR1 LGHNA and CDR2 YSLEER. CDR3 length: 13 residues. This CDR3 reads CASSQSRGTEAFF. In nucleotides, the CDR3 is TGCGCCAGCAGCCAATCAAGGGGCACTGAAGCTTTCTTT.

Here the CDR3 reads CASSALDRGFGSYNSPLHF. The CDR3 DNA reads TGTGCCAGCAGCGCCTTAGACAGGGGGTTTGGTTCCTATAATTCACCCCTCCACTTT. The chain couples TRBV9 to TRBJ1-6, with TRBD1 identical over 9 bases. CDR1 is SGDLS, CDR2 YYNGEE, per germline. The CDR3 length is 19 residues. V was pared by 3 bases and J by 1 base, with 11 bases of the junction left unmatched.

V usage is TRBV29-1 and J usage is TRBJ2-7, with TRBD1 matching 9 bases. Germline V CDR1 and CDR2: SQVTM, ANQGSEA. Trimming took 1 base from V and 2 from J; bases not matched to a gene: 9. This CDR3 comprises 16 residues. CDR3 DNA sequence: TGCAGCGTTGAAGTCGAGGGGAGGGACAGGGCCTACGAGCAGTACTTC. This translates into CSVEVEGRDRAYEQYF.